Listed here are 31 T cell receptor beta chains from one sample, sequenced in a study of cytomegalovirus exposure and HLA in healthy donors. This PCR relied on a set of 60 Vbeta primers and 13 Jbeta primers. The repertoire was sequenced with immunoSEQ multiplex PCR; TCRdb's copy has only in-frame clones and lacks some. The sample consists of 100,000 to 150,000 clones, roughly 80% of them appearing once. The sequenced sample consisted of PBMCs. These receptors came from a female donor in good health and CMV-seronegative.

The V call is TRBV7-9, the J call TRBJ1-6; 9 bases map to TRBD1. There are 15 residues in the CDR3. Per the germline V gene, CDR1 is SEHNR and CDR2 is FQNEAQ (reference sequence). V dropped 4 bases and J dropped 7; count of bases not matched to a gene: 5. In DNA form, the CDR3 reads TGTGCCAGCAGCTGGCGGGACAGGGAGAATTCACCCCTCCACTTT. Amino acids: CASSWRDRENSPLHF. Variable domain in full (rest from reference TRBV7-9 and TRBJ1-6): DTGVSQNPRHKITKRGQNVTFRCDPISEHNRLYWYRQTLGQGPEFLTYFQNEAQLEKSRLLSDRFSAERPKGSFSTLEIQRTEQGDSAMYLCASSWRDRENSPLHFGNGTRLTVT.

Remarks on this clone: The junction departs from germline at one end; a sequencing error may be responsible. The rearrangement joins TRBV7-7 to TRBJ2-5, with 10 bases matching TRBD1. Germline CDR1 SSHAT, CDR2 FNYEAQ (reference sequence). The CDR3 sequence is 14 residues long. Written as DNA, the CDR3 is TGTGCTAGCAGTCGGGACAGGGGACAAGAGACCCAGTACTTC. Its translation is CASSRDRGQETQYF.

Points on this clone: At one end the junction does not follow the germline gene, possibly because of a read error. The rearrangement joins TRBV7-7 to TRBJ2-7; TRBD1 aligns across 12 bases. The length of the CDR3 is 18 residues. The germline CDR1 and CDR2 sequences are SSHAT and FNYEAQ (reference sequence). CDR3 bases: TGTGCTAGCAGCAGATTACCCTCCAGTGGGACAGGGGGCAACGAGCAGTACTTC. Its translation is CASSRLPSSGTGGNEQYF.

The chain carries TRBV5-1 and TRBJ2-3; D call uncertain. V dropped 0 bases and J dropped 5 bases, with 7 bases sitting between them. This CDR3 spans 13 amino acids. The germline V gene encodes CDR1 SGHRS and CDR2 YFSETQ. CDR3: CASSLGSQDTQYF. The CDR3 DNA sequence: TGCGCCAGCAGCTTGGGTAGCCAAGATACGCAGTATTTT. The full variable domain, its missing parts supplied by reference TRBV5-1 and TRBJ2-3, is KAGVTQTPRYLIKTRGQQVTLSCSPISGHRSVSWYQQTPGQGLQFLFEYFSETQRNKGNFPGRFSGRQFSNSRSEMNVSTLELGDSALYLCASSLGSQDTQYFGPGTRLTVL.

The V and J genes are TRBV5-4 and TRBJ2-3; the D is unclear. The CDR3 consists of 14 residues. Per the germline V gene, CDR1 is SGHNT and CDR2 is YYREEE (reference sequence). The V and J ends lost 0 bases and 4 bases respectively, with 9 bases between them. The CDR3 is CASSLGRGSDTQYF. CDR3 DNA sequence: TGTGCCAGCAGCTTGGGTAGAGGTTCAGATACGCAGTATTTT.

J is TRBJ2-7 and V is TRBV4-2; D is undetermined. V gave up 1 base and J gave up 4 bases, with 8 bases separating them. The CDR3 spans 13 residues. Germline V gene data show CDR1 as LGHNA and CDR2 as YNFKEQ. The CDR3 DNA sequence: TGTGCCAGCAGCCAAGTCCTCAGTTACGAGCAGTACTTC. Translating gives CASSQVLSYEQYF.

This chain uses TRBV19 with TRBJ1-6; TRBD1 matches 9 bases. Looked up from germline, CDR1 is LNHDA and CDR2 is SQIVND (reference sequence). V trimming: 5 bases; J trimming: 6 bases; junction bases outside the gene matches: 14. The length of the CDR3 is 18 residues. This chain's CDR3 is CASSETGTGWKGNSPLHF. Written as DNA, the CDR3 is TGTGCCAGTAGTGAAACCGGGACAGGGTGGAAGGGTAATTCACCCCTCCACTTT.

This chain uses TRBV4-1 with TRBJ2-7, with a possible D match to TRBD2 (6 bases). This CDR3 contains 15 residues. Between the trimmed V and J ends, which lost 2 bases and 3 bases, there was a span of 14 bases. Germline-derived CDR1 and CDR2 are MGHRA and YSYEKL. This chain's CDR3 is CASSQPRDGSYEQYF. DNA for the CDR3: TGCGCCAGCAGCCAACCTCGGGACGGGAGCTACGAGCAGTACTTC.

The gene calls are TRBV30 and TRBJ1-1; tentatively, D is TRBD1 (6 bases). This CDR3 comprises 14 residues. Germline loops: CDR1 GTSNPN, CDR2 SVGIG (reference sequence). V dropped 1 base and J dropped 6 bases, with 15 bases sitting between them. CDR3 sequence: CAWSGGGRMAEAFF. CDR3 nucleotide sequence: TGTGCCTGGAGTGGGGGGGGGCGAATGGCTGAAGCTTTCTTT.

CDR3 sequence reads: CASSYGGDYQTQYF. In DNA, the CDR3 is TGTGCCAGCAGCTACGGGGGGGACTACCAGACCCAGTACTTC. The chain links TRBV7-6 to TRBJ2-5; 8 bases map to TRBD2. With 4 bases clipped from V and 6 bases from J, the junction kept 7 bases outside the gene matches. Germline loops: CDR1 SGHVS, CDR2 FNYEAQ. This CDR3 region has 14 residues.

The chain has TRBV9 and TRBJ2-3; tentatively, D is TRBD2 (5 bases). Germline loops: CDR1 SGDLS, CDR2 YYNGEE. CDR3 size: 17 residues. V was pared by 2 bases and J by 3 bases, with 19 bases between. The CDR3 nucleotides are TGTGCCAGCAGCGTTTCTGGTGTGGCGGGCGGGACAGATACGCAGTATTTT. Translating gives CASSVSGVAGGTDTQYF.

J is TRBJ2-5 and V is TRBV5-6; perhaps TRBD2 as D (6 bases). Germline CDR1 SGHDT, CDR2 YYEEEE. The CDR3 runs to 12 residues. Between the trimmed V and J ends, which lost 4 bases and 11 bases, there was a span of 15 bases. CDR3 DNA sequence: TGTGCCAGCAGCATTGGCGGGAATGAGCAGTACTTC. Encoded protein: CASSIGGNEQYF. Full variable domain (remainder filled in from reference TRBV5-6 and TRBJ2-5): DAGVTQSPTHLIKTRGQQVTLRCSPKSGHDTVSWYQQALGQGPQFIFQYYEEEERQRGNFPDRFSGHQFPNYSSELNVNALLLGDSALYLCASSIGGNEQYFGPGTRLLVL.

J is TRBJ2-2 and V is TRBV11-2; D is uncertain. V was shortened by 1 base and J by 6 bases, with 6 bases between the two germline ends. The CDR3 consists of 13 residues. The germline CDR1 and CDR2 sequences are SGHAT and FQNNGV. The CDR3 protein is CASSLASAGELFF. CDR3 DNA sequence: TGTGCCAGCAGCTTAGCTTCAGCCGGGGAGCTGTTTTTT.

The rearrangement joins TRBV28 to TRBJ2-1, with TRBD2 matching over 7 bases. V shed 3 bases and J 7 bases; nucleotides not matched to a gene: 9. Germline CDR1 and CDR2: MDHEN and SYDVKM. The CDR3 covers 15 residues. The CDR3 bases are TGTGCCAGCAGTTTGCTAGCGGAGCCATTAAATGAGCAGTTCTTC. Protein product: CASSLLAEPLNEQFF.

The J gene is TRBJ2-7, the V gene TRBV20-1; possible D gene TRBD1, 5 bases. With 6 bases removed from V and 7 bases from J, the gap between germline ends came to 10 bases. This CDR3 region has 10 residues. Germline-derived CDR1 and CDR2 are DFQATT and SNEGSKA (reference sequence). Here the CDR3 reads CSAWGMEQYF. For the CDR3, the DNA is TGCAGTGCGTGGGGCATGGAGCAGTACTTC.

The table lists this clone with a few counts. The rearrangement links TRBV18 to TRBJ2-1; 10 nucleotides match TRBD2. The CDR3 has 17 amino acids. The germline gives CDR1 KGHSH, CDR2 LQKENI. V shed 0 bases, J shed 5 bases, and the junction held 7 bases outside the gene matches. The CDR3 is CASSPPGSGGAHNEQFF. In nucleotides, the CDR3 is TGTGCCAGCTCACCACCAGGAAGCGGGGGGGCCCACAATGAGCAGTTCTTC.

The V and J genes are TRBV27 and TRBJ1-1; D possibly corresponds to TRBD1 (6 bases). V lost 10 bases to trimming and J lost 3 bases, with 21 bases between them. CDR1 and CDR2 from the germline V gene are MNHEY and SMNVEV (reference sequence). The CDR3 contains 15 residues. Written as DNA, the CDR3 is TGTGCCAACCCAAGTGAGGGGGTCGAGGACACTGAAGCTTTCTTT. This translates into CANPSEGVEDTEAFF.

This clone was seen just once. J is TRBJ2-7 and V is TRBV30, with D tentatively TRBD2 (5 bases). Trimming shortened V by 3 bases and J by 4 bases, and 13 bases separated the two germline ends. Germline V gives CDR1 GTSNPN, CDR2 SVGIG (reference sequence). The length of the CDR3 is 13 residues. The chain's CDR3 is CAWRAASPYEQYF. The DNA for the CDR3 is TGTGCCTGGAGAGCTGCTAGCCCTTACGAGCAGTACTTC.

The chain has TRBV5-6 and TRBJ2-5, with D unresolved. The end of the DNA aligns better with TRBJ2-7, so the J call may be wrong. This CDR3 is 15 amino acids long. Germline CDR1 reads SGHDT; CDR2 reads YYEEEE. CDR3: CASSLVASKPYEQYF. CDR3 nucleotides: TGTGCCAGCAGCTTGGTCGCATCAAAACCCTACGAGCAGTACTTC.

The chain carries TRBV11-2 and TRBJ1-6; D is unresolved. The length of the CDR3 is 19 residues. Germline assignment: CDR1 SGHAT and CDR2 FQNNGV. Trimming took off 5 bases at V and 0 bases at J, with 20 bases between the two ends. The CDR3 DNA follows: TGTGCCAGCAGCCCCCTTAACGTGGGTCGGAGCTCCTATAATTCACCCCTCCACTTT. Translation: CASSPLNVGRSSYNSPLHF.

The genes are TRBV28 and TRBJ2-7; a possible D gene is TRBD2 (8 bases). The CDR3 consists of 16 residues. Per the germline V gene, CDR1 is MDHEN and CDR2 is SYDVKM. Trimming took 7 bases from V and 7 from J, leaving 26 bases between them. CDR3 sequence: CASTRGGGRPTTEQYF. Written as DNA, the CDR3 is TGTGCCAGCACCAGAGGGGGCGGGAGGCCGACTACGGAGCAGTACTTC.

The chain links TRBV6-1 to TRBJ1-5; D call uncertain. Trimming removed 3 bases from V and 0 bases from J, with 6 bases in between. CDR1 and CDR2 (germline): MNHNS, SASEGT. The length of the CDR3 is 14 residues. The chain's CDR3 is CASSEAPSNQPQHF. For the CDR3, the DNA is TGTGCCAGCAGTGAGGCCCCTAGCAATCAGCCCCAGCATTTT.

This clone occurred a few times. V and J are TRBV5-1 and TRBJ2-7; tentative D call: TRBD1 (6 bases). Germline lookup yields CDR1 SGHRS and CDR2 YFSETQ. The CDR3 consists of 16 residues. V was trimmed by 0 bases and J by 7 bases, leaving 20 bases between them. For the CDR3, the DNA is TGCGCCAGCAGCTTGGATTTTGGGACACCCTTGTGGGAGCAGTACTTC. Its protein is CASSLDFGTPLWEQYF.

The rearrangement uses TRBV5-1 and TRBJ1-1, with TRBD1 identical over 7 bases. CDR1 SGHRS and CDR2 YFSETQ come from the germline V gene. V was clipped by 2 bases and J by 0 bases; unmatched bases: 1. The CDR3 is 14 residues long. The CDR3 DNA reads TGCGCCAGCAGCTTAGGGGGCATGAACACTGAAGCTTTCTTT. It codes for CASSLGGMNTEAFF.

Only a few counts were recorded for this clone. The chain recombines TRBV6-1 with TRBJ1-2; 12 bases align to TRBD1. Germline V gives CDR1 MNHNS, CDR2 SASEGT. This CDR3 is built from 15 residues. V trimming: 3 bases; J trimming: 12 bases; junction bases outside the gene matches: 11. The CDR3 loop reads CASSDSPGQGARNTF. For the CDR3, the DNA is TGTGCCAGCAGTGATTCCCCGGGACAGGGGGCTAGAAACACCTTC.

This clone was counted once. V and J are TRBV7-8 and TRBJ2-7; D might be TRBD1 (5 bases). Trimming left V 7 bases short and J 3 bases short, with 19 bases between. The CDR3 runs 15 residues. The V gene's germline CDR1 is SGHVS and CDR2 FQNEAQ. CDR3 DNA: TGTGCCAGCACCAACACCCGGGCAGGGAACTACGAGCAGTACTTC. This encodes CASTNTRAGNYEQYF.

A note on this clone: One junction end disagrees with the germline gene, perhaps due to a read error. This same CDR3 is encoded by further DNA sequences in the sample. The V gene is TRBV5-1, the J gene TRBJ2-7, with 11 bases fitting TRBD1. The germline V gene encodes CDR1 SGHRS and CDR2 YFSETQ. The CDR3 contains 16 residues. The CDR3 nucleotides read TGCGCCAGCAGCTTGGACTCTCGGGACAGGGGGAACGAACAGTACTTC. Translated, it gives CASSLDSRDRGNEQYF. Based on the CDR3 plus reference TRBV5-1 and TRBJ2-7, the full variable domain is KAGVTQTPRYLIKTRGQQVTLSCSPISGHRSVSWYQQTPGQGLQFLFEYFSETQRNKGNFPGRFSGRQFSNSRSEMNVSTLELGDSALYLCASSLDSRDRGNEQYFGPGTRLTVT.

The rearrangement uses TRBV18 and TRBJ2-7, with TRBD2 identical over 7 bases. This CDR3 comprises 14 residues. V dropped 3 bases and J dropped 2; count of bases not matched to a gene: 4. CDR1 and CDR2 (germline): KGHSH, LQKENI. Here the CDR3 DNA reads TGTGCCAGCTCACCGGGGACTACCACCTACGAGCAGTACTTC. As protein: CASSPGTTTYEQYF.

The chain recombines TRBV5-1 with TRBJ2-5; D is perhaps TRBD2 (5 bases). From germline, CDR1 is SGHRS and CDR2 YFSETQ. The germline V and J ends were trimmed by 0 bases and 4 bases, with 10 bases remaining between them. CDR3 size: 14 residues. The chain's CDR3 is CASSLDPAGETQYF. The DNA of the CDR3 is TGCGCCAGCAGCTTGGACCCGGCGGGAGAGACCCAGTACTTC.

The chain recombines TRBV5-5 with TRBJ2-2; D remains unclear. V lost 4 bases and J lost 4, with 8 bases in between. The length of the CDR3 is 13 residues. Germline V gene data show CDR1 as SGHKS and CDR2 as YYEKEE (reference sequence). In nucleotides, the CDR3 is TGTGCCAGCAGCACTACACCCACCGGGGAGCTGTTTTTT. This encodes CASSTTPTGELFF.

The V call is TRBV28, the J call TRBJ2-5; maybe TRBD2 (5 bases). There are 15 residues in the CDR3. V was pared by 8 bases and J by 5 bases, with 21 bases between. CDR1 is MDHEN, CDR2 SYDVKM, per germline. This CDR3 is CASVFRDWGWETQYF. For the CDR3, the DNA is TGTGCCAGCGTATTCCGGGATTGGGGATGGGAGACCCAGTACTTC. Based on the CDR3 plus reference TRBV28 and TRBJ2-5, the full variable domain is DVKVTQSSRYLVKRTGEKVFLECVQDMDHENMFWYRQDPGLGLRLIYFSYDVKMKEKGDIPEGYSVSREKKERFSLILESASTNQTSMYLCASVFRDWGWETQYFGPGTRLLVL.